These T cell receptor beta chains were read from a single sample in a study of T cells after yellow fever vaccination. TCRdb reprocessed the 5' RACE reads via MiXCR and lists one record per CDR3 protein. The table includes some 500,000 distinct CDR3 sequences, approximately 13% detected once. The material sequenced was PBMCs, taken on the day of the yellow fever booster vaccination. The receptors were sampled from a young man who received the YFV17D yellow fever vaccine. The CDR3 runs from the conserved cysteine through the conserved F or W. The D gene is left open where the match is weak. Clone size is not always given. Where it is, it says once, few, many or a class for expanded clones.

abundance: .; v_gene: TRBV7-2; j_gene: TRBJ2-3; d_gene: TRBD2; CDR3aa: CASSPAGRLATDTQYF; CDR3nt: TGTGCCAGCAGCCCCGCCGGGAGGCTTGCGACAGATACGCAGTATTTT
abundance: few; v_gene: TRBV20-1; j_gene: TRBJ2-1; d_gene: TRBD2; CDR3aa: CSALLAGVGNEQFF; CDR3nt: TGCAGTGCCCTTCTAGCGGGAGTGGGGAATGAGCAGTTCTTC
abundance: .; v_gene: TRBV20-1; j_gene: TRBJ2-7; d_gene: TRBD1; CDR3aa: CSATTGGEFEQYF; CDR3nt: TGCAGTGCAACCACAGGGGGCGAATTTGAGCAGTACTTC
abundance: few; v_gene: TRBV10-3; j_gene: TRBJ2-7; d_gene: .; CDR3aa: CAHGSGGEQYF; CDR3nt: TGTGCCCACGGCAGCGGCGGCGAGCAGTACTTC
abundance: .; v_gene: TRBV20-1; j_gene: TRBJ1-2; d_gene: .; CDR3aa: CSAVREGNYGYTF; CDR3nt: TGCAGTGCAGTCAGGGAAGGGAACTATGGCTACACCTTC
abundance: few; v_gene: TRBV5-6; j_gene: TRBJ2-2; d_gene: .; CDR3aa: CASSPQDRNTGELFF; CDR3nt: TGTGCCAGCAGCCCCCAGGACAGAAACACCGGGGAGCTGTTTTTT
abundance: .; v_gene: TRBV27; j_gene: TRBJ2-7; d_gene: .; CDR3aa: CASSGRSYEQYF; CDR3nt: TGTGCCAGCAGTGGGAGATCCTACGAGCAGTACTTC
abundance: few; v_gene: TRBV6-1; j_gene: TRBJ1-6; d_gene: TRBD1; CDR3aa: CASSDRGRHGNSPLHF; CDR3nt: TGTGCCAGCAGTGACAGGGGGCGCCATGGAAATTCACCCCTCCACTTT
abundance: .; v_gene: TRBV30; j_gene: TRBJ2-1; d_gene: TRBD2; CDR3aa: CAWSALLRSGRARYEQFF; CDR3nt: TGTGCCTGGAGCGCACTACTCCGTAGCGGGAGGGCCAGGTATGAGCAGTTCTTC
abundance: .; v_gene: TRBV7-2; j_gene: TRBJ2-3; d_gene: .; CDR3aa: CASSQAVTDTQYF; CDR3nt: TGTGCCAGCAGTCAAGCGGTCACAGATACGCAGTATTTT
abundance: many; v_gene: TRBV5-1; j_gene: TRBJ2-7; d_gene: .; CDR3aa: CASSLFDSYEQYF; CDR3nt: TGCGCCAGCAGCTTATTCGACAGCTACGAGCAGTACTTC
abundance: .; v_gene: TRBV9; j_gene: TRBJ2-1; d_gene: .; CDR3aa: CASSVGDGYNEQFF; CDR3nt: TGTGCCAGCAGCGTAGGGGACGGGTACAATGAGCAGTTCTTC
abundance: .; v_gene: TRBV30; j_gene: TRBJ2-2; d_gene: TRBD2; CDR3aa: CAWSVRGGVGGLFF; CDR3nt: TGTGCCTGGAGTGTACGCGGGGGAGTTGGAGGGCTGTTTTTT
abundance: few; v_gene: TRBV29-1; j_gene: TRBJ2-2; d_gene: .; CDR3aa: CSISRNTGELFF; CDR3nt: TGCAGCATTAGCAGAAACACCGGGGAGCTGTTTTTT
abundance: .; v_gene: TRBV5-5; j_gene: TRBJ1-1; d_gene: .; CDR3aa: CASSPDSDTEAFF; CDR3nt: TGTGCCAGCAGCCCAGACAGCGACACTGAAGCTTTCTTT
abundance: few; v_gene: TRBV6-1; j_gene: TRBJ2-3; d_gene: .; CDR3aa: CASSSIGGGNTDTQYF; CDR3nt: TGTGCCAGCAGCTCGATCGGTGGCGGTAACACAGATACGCAGTATTTT
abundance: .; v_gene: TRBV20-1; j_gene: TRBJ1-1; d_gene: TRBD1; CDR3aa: CSGTDRVNTEAFF; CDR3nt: TGCAGCGGGACTGACAGGGTAAACACTGAAGCTTTCTTT
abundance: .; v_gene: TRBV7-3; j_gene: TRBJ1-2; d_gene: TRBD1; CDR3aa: CASSRTGQGSYTF; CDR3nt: TGTGCCAGCAGCCGTACGGGACAGGGTAGCTACACCTTC
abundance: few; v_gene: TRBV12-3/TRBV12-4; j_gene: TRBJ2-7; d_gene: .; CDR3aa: CASSPTRVGTDEQYF; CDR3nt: TGTGCCAGCAGTCCCACTCGGGTAGGTACGGACGAGCAGTACTTC
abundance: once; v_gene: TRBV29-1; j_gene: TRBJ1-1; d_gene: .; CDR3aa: CSVEGGASTEAFF; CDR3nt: TGCAGCGTTGAGGGGGGGGCGTCGACTGAAGCTTTCTTT
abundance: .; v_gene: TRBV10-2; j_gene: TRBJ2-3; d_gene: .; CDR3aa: CASSLGSAANTQYF; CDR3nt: TGCGCCAGCAGCCTGGGGTCCGCAGCCAATACGCAGTATTTT
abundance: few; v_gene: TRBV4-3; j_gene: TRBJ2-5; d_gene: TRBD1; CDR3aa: CASSQDGTGQETQYF; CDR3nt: TGCGCCAGCAGCCAAGATGGGACAGGGCAAGAGACCCAGTACTTC
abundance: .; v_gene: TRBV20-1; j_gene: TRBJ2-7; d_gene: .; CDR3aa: CSARPLRDGYEQYF; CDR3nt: TGCAGTGCTAGGCCCTTGAGGGACGGCTACGAGCAGTACTTC
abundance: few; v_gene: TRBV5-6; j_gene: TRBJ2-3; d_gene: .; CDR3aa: CASTAGPDTQYF; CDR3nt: TGTGCCAGCACGGCGGGGCCAGATACGCAGTATTTT
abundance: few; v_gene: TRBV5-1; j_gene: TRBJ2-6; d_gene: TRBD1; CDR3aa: CASSLGRGTTGANVLTF; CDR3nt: TGCGCCAGCAGCTTGGGCAGGGGGACAACTGGGGCCAACGTCCTGACTTTC
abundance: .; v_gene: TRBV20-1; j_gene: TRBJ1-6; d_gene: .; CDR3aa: CSARVGARAEGGSPLHF; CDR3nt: TGCAGTGCTAGAGTCGGGGCGCGGGCTGAGGGGGGATCACCCCTCCACTTT
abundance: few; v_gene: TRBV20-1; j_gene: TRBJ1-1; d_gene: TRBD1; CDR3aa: CSARTGGLNTEAFF; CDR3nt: TGCAGTGCTAGGACAGGGGGCCTGAACACTGAAGCTTTCTTT
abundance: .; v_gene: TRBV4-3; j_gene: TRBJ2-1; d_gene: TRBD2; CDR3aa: CASSQMTSGPYNEQFF; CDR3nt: TGCGCCAGCAGCCAAATGACTAGCGGGCCATACAATGAGCAGTTCTTC
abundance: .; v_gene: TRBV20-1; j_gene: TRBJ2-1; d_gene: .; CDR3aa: CSAFSEFSVHEQFF; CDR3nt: TGCAGTGCTTTCTCGGAGTTTTCGGTCCATGAGCAGTTCTTC
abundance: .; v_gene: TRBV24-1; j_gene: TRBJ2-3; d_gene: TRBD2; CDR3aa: CATSGTSGSDTDTQYF; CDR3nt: TGTGCCACCAGCGGGACAAGCGGGAGCGACACAGATACGCAGTATTTT
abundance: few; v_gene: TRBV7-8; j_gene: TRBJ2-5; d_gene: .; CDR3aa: CASNPGAGETQYF; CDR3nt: TGTGCCAGCAACCCCGGAGCAGGGGAGACCCAGTACTTC
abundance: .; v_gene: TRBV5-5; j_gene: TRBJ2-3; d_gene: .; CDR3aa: CASSYGVMTTDTQYF; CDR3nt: TGTGCCAGCAGCTACGGGGTAATGACCACAGATACGCAGTATTTT
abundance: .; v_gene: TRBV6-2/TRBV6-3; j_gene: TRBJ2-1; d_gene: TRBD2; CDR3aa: CASSYGLAGSNEQFF; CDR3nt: TGTGCCAGCAGTTACGGACTAGCGGGAAGCAATGAGCAGTTCTTC
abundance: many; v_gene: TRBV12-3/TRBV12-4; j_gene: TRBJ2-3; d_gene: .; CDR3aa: CASSPGNLGTDTQYF; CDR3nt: TGTGCCAGCAGCCCCGGGAACTTAGGCACAGATACGCAGTATTTT
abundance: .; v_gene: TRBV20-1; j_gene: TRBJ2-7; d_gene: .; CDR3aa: CSARDSQRSPSYEQYF; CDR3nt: TGCAGTGCTAGAGATAGTCAGCGGAGTCCCTCCTACGAGCAGTACTTC
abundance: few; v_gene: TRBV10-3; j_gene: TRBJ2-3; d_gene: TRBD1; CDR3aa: CAISPRTGLGLVDTQYF; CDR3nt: TGTGCCATCAGTCCCCGGACAGGGTTGGGTTTGGTAGATACGCAGTATTTT
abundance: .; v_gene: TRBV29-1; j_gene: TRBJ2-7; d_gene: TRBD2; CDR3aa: CSVRGETSGSSYEQYF; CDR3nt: TGCAGCGTTCGGGGGGAGACTAGCGGGAGTTCCTACGAGCAGTACTTC
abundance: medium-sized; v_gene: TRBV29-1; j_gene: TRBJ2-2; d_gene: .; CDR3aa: CSVEEWGELFF; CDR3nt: TGCAGCGTTGAAGAATGGGGGGAGCTGTTTTTT
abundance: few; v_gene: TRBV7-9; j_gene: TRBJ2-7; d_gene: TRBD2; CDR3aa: CASSLVFGTSGAYEQYF; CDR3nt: TGTGCCAGCAGCTTAGTTTTCGGGACTAGCGGGGCCTACGAGCAGTACTTC
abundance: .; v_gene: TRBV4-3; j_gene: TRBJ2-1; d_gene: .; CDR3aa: CASSQVGAYNEQFF; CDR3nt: TGCGCCAGCAGCCAAGTCGGAGCCTACAATGAGCAGTTCTTC
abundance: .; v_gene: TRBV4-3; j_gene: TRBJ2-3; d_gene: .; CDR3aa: CASSPMGPTDTQYF; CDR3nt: TGCGCCAGCAGCCCTATGGGGCCGACAGATACGCAGTATTTT
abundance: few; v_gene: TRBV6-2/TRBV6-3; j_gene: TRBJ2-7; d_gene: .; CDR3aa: CAGRSMEVPYEQYF; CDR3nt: TGTGCCGGTCGAAGTATGGAGGTTCCCTACGAGCAGTACTTC
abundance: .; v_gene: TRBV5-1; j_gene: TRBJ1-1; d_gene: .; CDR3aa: CASSPNGQRNTEAFF; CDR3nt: TGCGCCAGCAGCCCAAACGGACAGAGGAACACTGAAGCTTTCTTT
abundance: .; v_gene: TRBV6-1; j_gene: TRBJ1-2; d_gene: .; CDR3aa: CASSEGPTDYGYTF; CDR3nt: TGTGCCAGCAGTGAGGGCCCAACTGATTATGGCTACACCTTC
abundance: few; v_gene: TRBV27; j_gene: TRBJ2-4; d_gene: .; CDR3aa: CASSNQGLQYF; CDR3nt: TGTGCCAGCAGTAATCAGGGACTTCAGTACTTC
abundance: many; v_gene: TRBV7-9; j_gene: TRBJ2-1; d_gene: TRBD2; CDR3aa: CASSSSAGLAGGPQFF; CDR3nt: TGTGCCAGCAGCTCCTCAGCTGGGCTAGCGGGAGGGCCTCAGTTCTTC
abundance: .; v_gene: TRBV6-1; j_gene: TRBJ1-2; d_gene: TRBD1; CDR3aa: CASRARGRGHGYTF; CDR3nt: TGTGCCAGCAGGGCCCGCGGCAGGGGGCATGGCTACACCTTC
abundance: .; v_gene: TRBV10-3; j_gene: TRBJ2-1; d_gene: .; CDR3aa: CAISAPRKGSGGYNEQFF; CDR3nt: TGTGCCATCAGTGCCCCTCGTAAGGGCTCAGGAGGGTACAATGAGCAGTTCTTC
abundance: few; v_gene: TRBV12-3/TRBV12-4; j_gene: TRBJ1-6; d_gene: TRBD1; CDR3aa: CASTTDRDSPLHF; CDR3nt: TGTGCCAGCACCACGGACAGGGACTCACCCCTCCACTTT
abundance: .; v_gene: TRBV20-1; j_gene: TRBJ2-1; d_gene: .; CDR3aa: CSARGGGESYNEQFF; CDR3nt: TGCAGTGCTAGAGGGGGCGGGGAGTCCTACAATGAGCAGTTCTTC
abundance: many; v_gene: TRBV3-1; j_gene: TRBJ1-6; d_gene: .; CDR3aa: CASSQGRRENSPLHF; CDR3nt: TGTGCCAGCAGCCAAGGCAGACGGGAAAATTCACCCCTCCACTTT
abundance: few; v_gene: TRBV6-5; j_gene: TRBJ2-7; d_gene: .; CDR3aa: CASSYAGGPDTGEQYF; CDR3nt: TGTGCCAGCAGTTACGCTGGGGGTCCGGATACGGGCGAGCAGTACTTC
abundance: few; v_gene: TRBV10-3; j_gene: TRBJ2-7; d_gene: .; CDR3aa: CAISMGRNSYEQYF; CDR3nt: TGTGCCATCAGTATGGGGCGGAACTCCTACGAGCAGTACTTC
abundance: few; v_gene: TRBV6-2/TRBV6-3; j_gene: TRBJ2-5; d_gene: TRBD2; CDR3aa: CASRAGTSGMLETQYF; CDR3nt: TGTGCCAGCAGAGCCGGGACTAGCGGGATGTTGGAGACCCAGTACTTC
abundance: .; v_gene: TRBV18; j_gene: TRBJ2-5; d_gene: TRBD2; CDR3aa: CASSQRLAGEETQYF; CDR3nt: TGTGCCAGCTCCCAGAGACTAGCGGGAGAAGAGACCCAGTACTTC
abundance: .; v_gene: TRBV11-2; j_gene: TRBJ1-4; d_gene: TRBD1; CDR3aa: CASSFGDSNEKLFF; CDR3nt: TGTGCCAGCAGCTTTGGGGACAGTAATGAAAAACTGTTTTTT
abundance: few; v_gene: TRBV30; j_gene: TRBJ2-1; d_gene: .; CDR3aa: CAWSVTQEKQFF; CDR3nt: TGTGCCTGGAGTGTAACTCAGGAAAAGCAGTTCTTC
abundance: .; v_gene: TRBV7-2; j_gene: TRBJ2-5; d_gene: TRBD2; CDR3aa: CASSLGTSGYVTQYF; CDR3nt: TGTGCCAGCAGCTTAGGGACTAGCGGTTACGTGACCCAGTACTTC